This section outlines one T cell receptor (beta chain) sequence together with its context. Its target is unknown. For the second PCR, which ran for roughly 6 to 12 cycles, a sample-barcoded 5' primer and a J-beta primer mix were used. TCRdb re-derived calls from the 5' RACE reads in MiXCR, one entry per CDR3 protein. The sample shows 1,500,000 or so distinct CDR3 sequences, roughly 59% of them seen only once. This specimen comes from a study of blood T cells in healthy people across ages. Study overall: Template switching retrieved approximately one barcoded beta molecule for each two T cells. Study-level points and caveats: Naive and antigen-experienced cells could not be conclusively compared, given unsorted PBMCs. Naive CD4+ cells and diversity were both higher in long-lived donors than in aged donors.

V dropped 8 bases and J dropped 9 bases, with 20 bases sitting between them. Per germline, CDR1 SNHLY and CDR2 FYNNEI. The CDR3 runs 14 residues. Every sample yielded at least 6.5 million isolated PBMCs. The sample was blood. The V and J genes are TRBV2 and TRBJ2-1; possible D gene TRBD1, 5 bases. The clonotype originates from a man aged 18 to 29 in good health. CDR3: CASFAGQGVGEQFF. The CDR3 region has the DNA TGTGCCAGCTTCGCAGGGCAGGGTGTTGGTGAGCAGTTCTTC.